This TCR beta chain was captured in a study of cytomegalovirus exposure and HLA in healthy donors. A multiplex PCR was run with 60 Vbeta primers and 13 Jbeta primers. Sequencing was performed with immunoSEQ multiplex PCR; in TCRdb, only in-frame clones are kept and a portion is missing. The sample includes tens of thousands of clones, roughly 79% seen only once; the top ten take approximately 3.8%. The V gene's germline CDR1 is SGHRS and CDR2 YFSETQ. V gave up 4 bases and J gave up 2 bases; unmatched junction bases: 8. This CDR3 contains 16 residues. The sample taken for sequencing was PBMCs. The rearrangement joins TRBV5-1 to TRBJ2-7, with 11 bases aligning to TRBD2. The receptor's source is a woman in her thirties or forties in good health and CMV-seronegative. In DNA, the CDR3 is TGCGCCAGCAGCCCAAGCCTGACTAGCGGGGCCTACGAGCAGTACTTC. This encodes CASSPSLTSGAYEQYF.